This entry features one T cell receptor (beta chain) sequence. The antigen remains undetermined. Primers: 60 Vbeta forward and 13 Jbeta reverse. Profiling relied on immunoSEQ multiplex PCR, and the TCRdb table lists in-frame clones only, not all of them. The table has about 160,000 clones, approximately 84% seen once. This sample is drawn from a study of cytomegalovirus exposure and HLA in healthy donors. Looking at the study overall: Approximately 80 million unique TCRs, all from HLA-typed donors, were included in an early release of the data.

General study results and limits: Sequencing probably produced one cluster of sequence variants that were highly shared. As was reported, the classifier diagnosed cytomegalovirus status with high specificity and sensitivity. In an earlier analysis, about 87% or about 30%: the productive usage of most TCR beta V segments.

V was trimmed by 1 base and J by 1 base, leaving 10 bases between them. Germline CDR1 reads SGHDN; CDR2 reads FVKESK. CDR3 size: 15 residues. Sequences were obtained from PBMCs. The sequence came from a man younger than 30 in good health and CMV-seropositive. The rearrangement links TRBV14 to TRBJ1-1, with D unresolved. CDR3 in amino acids: CASSQGFRGNTEAFF. In DNA form, the CDR3 reads TGTGCCAGCAGCCAAGGATTCCGGGGGAACACTGAAGCTTTCTTT.